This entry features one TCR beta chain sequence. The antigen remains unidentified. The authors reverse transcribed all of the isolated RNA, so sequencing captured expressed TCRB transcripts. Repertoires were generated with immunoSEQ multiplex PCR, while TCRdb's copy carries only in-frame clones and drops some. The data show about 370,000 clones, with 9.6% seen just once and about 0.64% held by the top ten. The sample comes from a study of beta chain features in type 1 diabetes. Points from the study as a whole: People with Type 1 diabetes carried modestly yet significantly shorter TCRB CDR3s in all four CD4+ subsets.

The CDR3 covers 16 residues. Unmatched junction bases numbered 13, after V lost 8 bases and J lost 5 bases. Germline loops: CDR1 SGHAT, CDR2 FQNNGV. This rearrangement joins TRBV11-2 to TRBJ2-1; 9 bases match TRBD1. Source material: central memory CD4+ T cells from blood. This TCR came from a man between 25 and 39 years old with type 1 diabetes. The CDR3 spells CASAHQTGGSHNEQFF. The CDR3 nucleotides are TGTGCCAGCGCCCATCAGACAGGGGGAAGCCACAATGAGCAGTTCTTC.